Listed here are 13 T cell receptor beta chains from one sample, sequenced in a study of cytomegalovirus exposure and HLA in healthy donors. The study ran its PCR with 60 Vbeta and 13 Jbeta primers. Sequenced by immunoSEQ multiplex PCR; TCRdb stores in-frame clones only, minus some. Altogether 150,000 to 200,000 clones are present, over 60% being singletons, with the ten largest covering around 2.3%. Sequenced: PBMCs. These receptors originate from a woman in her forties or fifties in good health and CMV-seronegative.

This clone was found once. CDR3 nucleotide sequence: TGTGCCACCAGCAGTCACAGGGAGACCCCCACAGATACGCAGTATTTT. This translates into CATSSHRETPTDTQYF. The V call is TRBV15, the J call TRBJ2-3; D possibly corresponds to TRBD1 (6 bases). CDR3 length equals 16 residues. Germline V gene sequence: CDR1 LNHNV, CDR2 YYDKDF (reference sequence). Trimming took off 3 bases at V and 2 bases at J, with 15 bases between the two ends.

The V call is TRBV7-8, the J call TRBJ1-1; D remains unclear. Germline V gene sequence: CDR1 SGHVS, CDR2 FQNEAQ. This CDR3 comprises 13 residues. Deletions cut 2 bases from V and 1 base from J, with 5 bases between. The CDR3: CASSLKRNTEAFF. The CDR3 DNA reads TGTGCCAGCAGCTTAAAGAGGAACACTGAAGCTTTCTTT.

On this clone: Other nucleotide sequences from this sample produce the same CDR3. The DNA for the CDR3 is TGTGCCAGCAGTTACTCCGGAGGAGAAGCTTTCTTT. Translation: CASSYSGGEAFF. V and J are TRBV6-5 and TRBJ1-1; D is ambiguous. Per germline, CDR1 MNHEY and CDR2 SVGAGI. The CDR3 sequence is 12 residues long. Trimming pared 0 bases from V and 8 bases from J, leaving 7 bases between.

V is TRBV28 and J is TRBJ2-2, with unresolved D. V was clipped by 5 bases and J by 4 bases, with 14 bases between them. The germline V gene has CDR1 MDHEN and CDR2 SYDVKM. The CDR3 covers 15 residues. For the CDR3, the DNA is TGTGCCAGCAGTGGCACCCAGGTGGGCACCGGGGAGCTGTTTTTT. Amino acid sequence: CASSGTQVGTGELFF.

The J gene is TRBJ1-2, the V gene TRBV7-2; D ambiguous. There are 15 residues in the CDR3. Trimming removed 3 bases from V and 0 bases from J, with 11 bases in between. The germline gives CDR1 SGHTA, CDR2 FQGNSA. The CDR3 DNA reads TGTGCCAGCAGCTTTTCGCAGGACTCTAACTATGGCTACACCTTC. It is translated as CASSFSQDSNYGYTF.

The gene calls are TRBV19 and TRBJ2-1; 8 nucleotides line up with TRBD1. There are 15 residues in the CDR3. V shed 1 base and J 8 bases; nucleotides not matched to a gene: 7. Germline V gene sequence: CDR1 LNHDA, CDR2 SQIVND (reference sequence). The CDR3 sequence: CASSIGQGPSDEQFF. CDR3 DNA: TGTGCCAGTAGTATAGGACAGGGGCCTTCAGATGAGCAGTTCTTC.

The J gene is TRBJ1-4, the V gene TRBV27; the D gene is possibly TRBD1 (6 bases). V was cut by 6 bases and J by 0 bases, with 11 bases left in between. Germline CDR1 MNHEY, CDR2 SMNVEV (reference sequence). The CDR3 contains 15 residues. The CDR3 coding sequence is TGTGCCAGCAGGGACCGGACAGCAACTAATGAAAAACTGTTTTTT. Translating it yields CASRDRTATNEKLFF.

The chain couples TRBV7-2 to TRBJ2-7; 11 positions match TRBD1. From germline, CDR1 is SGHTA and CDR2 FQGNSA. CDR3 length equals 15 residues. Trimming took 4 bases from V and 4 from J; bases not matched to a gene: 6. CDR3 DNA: TGTGCCAGCAGCTACTTAGGACAGGGGGCGTACGAGCAGTACTTC. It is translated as CASSYLGQGAYEQYF.

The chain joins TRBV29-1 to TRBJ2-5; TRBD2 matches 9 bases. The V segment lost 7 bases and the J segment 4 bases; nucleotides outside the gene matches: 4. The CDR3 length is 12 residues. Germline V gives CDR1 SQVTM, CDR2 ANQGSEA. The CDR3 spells CSASTSGETQYF. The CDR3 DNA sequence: TGCAGCGCCTCGACTAGCGGAGAGACCCAGTACTTC. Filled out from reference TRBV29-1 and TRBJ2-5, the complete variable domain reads SAVISQKPSRDICQRGTSLTIQCQVDSQVTMMFWYRQQPGQSLTLIATANQGSEATYESGFVIDKFPISRPNLTFSTLTVSNMSPEDSSIYLCSASTSGETQYFGPGTRLLVL.

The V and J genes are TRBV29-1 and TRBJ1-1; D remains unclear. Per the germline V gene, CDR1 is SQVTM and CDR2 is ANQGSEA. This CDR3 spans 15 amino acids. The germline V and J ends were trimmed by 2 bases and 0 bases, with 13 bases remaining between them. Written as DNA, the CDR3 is TGCAGCGTTGAACCCCTTCAGAATTTGAACACTGAAGCTTTCTTT. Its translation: CSVEPLQNLNTEAFF.

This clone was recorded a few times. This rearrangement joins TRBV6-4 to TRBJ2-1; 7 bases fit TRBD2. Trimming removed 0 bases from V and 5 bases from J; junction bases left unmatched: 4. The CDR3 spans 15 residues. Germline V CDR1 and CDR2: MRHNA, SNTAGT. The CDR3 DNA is TGTGCCAGCAGTGACTCAGCGGGGAGTCACAATGAGCAGTTCTTC. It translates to CASSDSAGSHNEQFF.

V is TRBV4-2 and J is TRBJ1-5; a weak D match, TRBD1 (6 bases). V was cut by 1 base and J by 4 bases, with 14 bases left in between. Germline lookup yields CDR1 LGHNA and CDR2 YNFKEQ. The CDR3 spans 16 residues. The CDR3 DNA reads TGTGCCAGCAGCCAAGTAGGGGGTACAGGGAATCAGCCCCAGCATTTT. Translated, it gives CASSQVGGTGNQPQHF.

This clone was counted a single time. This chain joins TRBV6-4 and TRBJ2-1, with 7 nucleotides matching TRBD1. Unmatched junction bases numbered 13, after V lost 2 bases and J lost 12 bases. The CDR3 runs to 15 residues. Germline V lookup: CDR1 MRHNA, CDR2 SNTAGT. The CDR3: CASSDGTVSIGRQFF. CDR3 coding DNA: TGTGCCAGCAGTGACGGGACAGTCTCGATCGGAAGGCAGTTCTTC.